The 18 T cell receptor beta chains reported below all come from one sample, sequenced in a study of response to subunit inactivated influenza vaccine. TCRdb reprocessed the RT-PCR reads via MiXCR and lists one record per CDR3 protein. The repertoire holds 500,000 to 600,000 distinct CDR3 sequences, about 10% seen once, with 9.5% to 12% in the top ten. Separately, the same data were catalogued under a study of T cells expressing NK-cell markers. That investigation notes: Synthesis of TCR beta cDNA relied on 5'RACE template switching carrying UMIs.

The material was PBMCs from blood, obtained on the day of vaccination. Receptors were obtained from a man aged 45-65 years who received an inactivated influenza vaccine.

The chain recombines TRBV11-2 with TRBJ2-1; D is unresolved. V lost 8 bases and J lost 4, with 12 bases in between. CDR3 length: 13 amino acids. Germline V gives CDR1 SGHAT, CDR2 FQNNGV. CDR3 amino acids: CASSSLGYNEQFF. The CDR3, as DNA: TGTGCCAGCTCTTCATTGGGGTACAATGAGCAGTTCTTC. Combining the CDR3 with reference TRBV11-2 and TRBJ2-1 gives the whole variable domain EAGVAQSPRYKIIEKRQSVAFWCNPISGHATLYWYQQILGQGPKLLIQFQNNGVVDDSQLPKDRFSAERLKGVDSTLKIQPAKLEDSAVYLCASSSLGYNEQFFGPGTRLTVL.

This chain's CDR3 is CASSSPPWSDEKLFF. CDR3 coding DNA: TGTGCCAGCAGCTCCCCGCCCTGGAGCGATGAAAAACTGTTTTTT. The chain is built from TRBV7-9 and TRBJ1-4; D call uncertain. The CDR3 extends over 15 amino acids. Looked up from germline, CDR1 is SEHNR and CDR2 is FQNEAQ (reference sequence). The germline V and J ends were trimmed by 4 bases and 6 bases, with 15 bases remaining between them.

This clonotype was detected many times. The gene calls are TRBV5-1 and TRBJ2-1; TRBD1 is a possible D gene (6 bases). With 3 bases removed from V and 3 bases from J, the gap between germline ends came to 10 bases. Germline CDR1 reads SGHRS; CDR2 reads YFSETQ. CDR3 length: 14 amino acids. The CDR3 is CASSSQGIYNEQFF. The CDR3 DNA reads TGCGCCAGCAGCTCCCAGGGGATCTACAATGAGCAGTTCTTC.

This clonotype was seen at least ten times. The rearrangement links TRBV4-3 to TRBJ2-1; D tentatively reads TRBD1 or TRBD2 (5 bases each). The ends were cut back, 0 bases at V and 9 bases at J, with 15 bases in the middle. Germline V gives CDR1 LGHNA, CDR2 YSLEER. There are 15 residues in the CDR3. In nucleotides, the CDR3 is TGCGCCAGCAGCCAAGATTTAGATCAGAGGGGTGAGCAGTTCTTC. Amino acid sequence: CASSQDLDQRGEQFF.

This clonotype was observed a few times. The rearrangement links TRBV6-2 or TRBV6-3 to TRBJ1-4; 7 bases agree with TRBD1. CDR3 length equals 14 residues. Germline V gives CDR1 MNHEY, CDR2 SVGEGT. The ends lost 6 bases at V and 4 bases at J; junction bases unmatched: 5. CDR3 bases: TGTGCCAGCAGCCGGGACAGCTTTAATGAAAAACTGTTTTTT. Its protein is CASSRDSFNEKLFF.

The chain joins TRBV6-1 to TRBJ2-1; D possibly corresponds to TRBD2 (6 bases). V was pared by 2 bases and J by 8 bases, with 19 bases between. The germline V gene has CDR1 MNHNS and CDR2 SASEGT. The CDR3 is made up of 16 amino acids. CDR3 coding DNA: TGTGCCAGCAGTGAACGTTGGAGCTCCGGGGGTGATGAGCAGTTCTTC. Translated: CASSERWSSGGDEQFF.

This clonotype showed up many times. The V gene is TRBV7-2, the J gene TRBJ2-1; 7 positions agree with TRBD1. Germline CDR1 SGHTA, CDR2 FQGNSA. The CDR3 loop spans 15 amino acids. The ends lost 3 bases at V and 7 bases at J; junction bases unmatched: 9. DNA of the CDR3: TGTGCCAGCAGCTTCGTAAAGGGACAGCAGAATGAGCAGTTCTTC. Its translation is CASSFVKGQQNEQFF.

The V gene is TRBV11-2, the J gene TRBJ2-1, with D possibly TRBD2 on 6 matching bases. Germline lookup yields CDR1 SGHAT and CDR2 FQNNGV. V dropped 5 bases and J dropped 10 bases, with 12 bases sitting between them. The CDR3 contains 12 residues. The CDR3 region has the DNA TGTGCCAGCAGCGTCCGGGGGAAGGAGCAGTTCTTC. Protein: CASSVRGKEQFF. The complete variable domain, with remaining parts taken from reference TRBV11-2 and TRBJ2-1, reads EAGVAQSPRYKIIEKRQSVAFWCNPISGHATLYWYQQILGQGPKLLIQFQNNGVVDDSQLPKDRFSAERLKGVDSTLKIQPAKLEDSAVYLCASSVRGKEQFFGPGTRLTVL.

The chain recombines TRBV12-3 or TRBV12-4 with TRBJ2-5; the match to TRBD2 covers 9 bases. This CDR3 is 16 amino acids long. J was trimmed by 9 bases and V by 6 bases; bases with no gene match: 17. This chain's CDR3 is CASSRPTSGGTWAQYF. The DNA for the CDR3 is TGTGCCAGCAGCCGCCCGACTAGCGGAGGGACATGGGCCCAGTACTTC.

The gene calls are TRBV7-3 and TRBJ2-7; D may match TRBD1 or TRBD2 (6 bases each). The V gene lost 2 bases and the J gene lost 2 bases, with 10 bases spanning the gap. The CDR3 is 14 residues long. Germline assignment: CDR1 SGHTA and CDR2 FQGTGA. The CDR3 loop reads CASSLDGGPYEQYF. CDR3 nucleotide sequence: TGTGCCAGCAGCTTAGACGGGGGCCCCTACGAGCAGTACTTC.

This clonotype came up many times. V usage is TRBV5-1 and J usage is TRBJ2-3; 7 positions match TRBD1. V was pared by 7 bases and J by 0 bases, with 11 bases of the junction left unmatched. The V gene's germline CDR1 is SGHRS and CDR2 YFSETQ. The CDR3 sequence is 16 residues long. The CDR3 DNA reads as TGCGCCAGCCAACCCACAGGGGACCCTAGCACAGATACGCAGTATTTT. Amino acid sequence: CASQPTGDPSTDTQYF.

There are a few counts of this clonotype. J is TRBJ2-1 and V is TRBV5-6, with 7 positions matching TRBD1. Germline trimming cut 2 bases from V and 3 bases from J; bases unmatched to any gene: 8. CDR1 SGHDT and CDR2 YYEEEE come from the germline V gene. This CDR3 is 16 amino acids long. In DNA form, the CDR3 reads TGTGCCAGCAGCTTTGGGACAGAACTCAACTACAATGAGCAGTTCTTC. Protein: CASSFGTELNYNEQFF.

This clonotype came up a few times. The CDR3 is CASSLQGAHGYTF. The DNA of the CDR3 is TGTGCCAGCAGCTTACAGGGGGCCCATGGCTACACCTTC. This chain joins TRBV7-2 and TRBJ1-2; 8 positions agree with TRBD1. The junction had 2 bases not matched to a gene; V was cut back by 2 bases and J by 6 bases. The germline CDR1 and CDR2 sequences are SGHTA and FQGNSA. The CDR3 has 13 amino acids.

The chain joins TRBV20-1 to TRBJ2-5; D ambiguous. The CDR3 runs to 13 residues. The germline gives CDR1 DFQATT, CDR2 SNEGSKA (reference sequence). The V end lost 5 bases, the J end lost 2 bases, and 12 bases lay between the germline ends. CDR3 region: CSAPRLGQETQYF. In DNA form, the CDR3 reads TGCAGTGCTCCCAGGCTGGGGCAAGAGACCCAGTACTTC.

The V and J genes are TRBV12-3 or TRBV12-4 and TRBJ1-2; 7 bases map to TRBD1. With V trimmed by 6 bases and J by 5 bases, 12 bases remained unmatched. The CDR3 is 15 residues long. The CDR3 sequence is CASSPGGQTLYGYTF. In DNA form, the CDR3 reads TGTGCCAGCAGCCCGGGGGGACAGACCCTATATGGCTACACCTTC.

This clonotype was recorded many times. The genes are TRBV6-5 and TRBJ2-7, with TRBD2 identical over 7 bases. The germline CDR1 and CDR2 sequences are MNHEY and SVGAGI. Trimming cost V 4 bases and J 2 bases; bases outside gene matches: 5. CDR3 length: 14 amino acids. CDR3 sequence: CASSFRDYTYEQYF. The DNA of the CDR3 is TGTGCCAGCAGTTTCCGGGACTATACCTACGAGCAGTACTTC.

This clonotype was observed a few times. The chain recombines TRBV7-9 with TRBJ2-3; either TRBD1 or TRBD2 may fit D (6 bases each). Trimming removed 5 bases at V and 4 bases at J, with 13 bases between. CDR3 length equals 14 residues. Germline CDR1 SEHNR, CDR2 FQNEAQ (reference sequence). In DNA form, the CDR3 reads TGTGCCAGCAGCGCTACCGGGGGCGCAGATACGCAGTATTTT. It encodes CASSATGGADTQYF.

This clonotype has just a few counts. The chain has TRBV5-6 and TRBJ2-6; unclear D gene. The V gene lost 1 base and the J gene lost 0 bases, with 14 bases spanning the gap. The CDR3 contains 18 residues. The germline V gene has CDR1 SGHDT and CDR2 YYEEEE. DNA for the CDR3: TGTGCCAGCAGCTTGACGAAGGCGCGACTCTCTGGGGCCAACGTCCTGACTTTC. It yields the protein CASSLTKARLSGANVLTF.